One T cell receptor (beta chain) is described in this entry. Its antigen is undetermined. The germline V gene has CDR1 MDHEN and CDR2 SYDVKM. The CDR3 runs 15 residues. V lost 5 bases and J 0 bases, leaving 13 bases between the germline ends. The data were taken from a study of shared clonotypes between healthy human individuals. Study-level background: CD4 naive cells filled three plates per donor, CD4 memory three, CD8 naive two and CD8 memory one.

It was about 210 ng DNA, approximately 28,000 T cell genomes, that sorted-subset replicate PCRs used. Sequenced by immunoSEQ multiplex PCR; TCRdb stores in-frame clones only, minus some. The sample carries more than 500,000 clones, roughly 95% recorded once. Study conclusions and caveats: Researchers sampled blood only, noting tissue repertoires likely differ. Non-shared clonotypes showed lower generation probabilities than clonotypes common to all four donors.

Sequenced: naive CD4+ T cells sorted from blood. Subset meaning: CD45RA+ positively selected. This chain joins TRBV28 and TRBJ1-1, with a weak D call TRBD1 (5 bases). This receptor was taken from a woman in her thirties in good health. The CDR3 DNA follows: TGTGCCAGCAGTAGAAGACAGCTTATGAACACTGAAGCTTTCTTT. It specifies CASSRRQLMNTEAFF.